The 20 T cell receptor beta chains below all came from one sample that was sequenced in a study of T cell responses to AZD1222 COVID-19 vaccine. The table came from immunoSEQ multiplex PCR; TCRdb's copy has only in-frame clones and leaves some out. In the table there are around 150,000 clones, 90% to 95% of which are singletons. Here the sequenced sample was peripheral blood, taken 28 days after the second AZD1222 dose. The source is an adult who received the AZD1222 COVID-19 vaccine.

The J gene is TRBJ2-7, the V gene TRBV7-8, with D possibly called TRBD1 or TRBD2 (5 bases each). V was trimmed by 5 bases and J by 3 bases, leaving 17 bases between them. This CDR3 has 15 amino acids. The germline gives CDR1 SGHVS, CDR2 FQNEAQ. The CDR3 region has the DNA TGTGCCAGCAGCGACCTCCGGGGCCATATCTACGAGCAGTACTTC. This sequence encodes CASSDLRGHIYEQYF.

This chain joins TRBV5-8 and TRBJ2-3; 9 nucleotides match TRBD1. The CDR3 consists of 16 residues. The junction had 12 bases not matched to a gene; V was cut back by 4 bases and J by 6 bases. The germline CDR1 and CDR2 sequences are SGHTS and YDEGEE. The CDR3: CASSRWGQGIFDTQYF. The CDR3 DNA reads TGTGCCAGCAGCCGTTGGGGACAGGGTATATTTGATACGCAGTATTTT.

Regarding this clone: This sample also contains other DNA sequences that code for the same CDR3. The chain carries TRBV18 and TRBJ2-7; D unresolved. The CDR3 is made up of 12 amino acids. V was shortened by 3 bases and J by 1 base, with 4 bases between the two germline ends. In germline, CDR1 is KGHSH, CDR2 LQKENI. The CDR3 DNA is TGTGCCAGCTCACCTGATTCCTACGAGCAGTACTTC. It yields the protein CASSPDSYEQYF.

This chain connects TRBV29-1 to TRBJ2-1; 9 bases align to TRBD2. Germline V CDR1 and CDR2: SQVTM, ANQGSEA. The CDR3 runs to 12 residues. The CDR3 DNA sequence: TGCACCCTAGCGGGGCCGAACAATGAGCAGTTCTTC. Its protein product is CTLAGPNNEQFF.

The chain uses TRBV29-1 and TRBJ1-2; D call uncertain. The CDR3 is made up of 12 amino acids. V dropped 7 bases and J dropped 1 base, with 10 bases sitting between them. Germline loops: CDR1 SQVTM, CDR2 ANQGSEA. CDR3 sequence: CSGRAGNYGYTF. Written as DNA, the CDR3 is TGCAGCGGTCGGGCGGGTAACTATGGCTACACCTTC.

The genes are TRBV5-4 and TRBJ2-7; a possible D gene is TRBD1 (5 bases). The germline CDR1 and CDR2 sequences are SGHNT and YYREEE (reference sequence). This CDR3 comprises 16 residues. Trimming took off 0 bases at V and 2 bases at J, with 15 bases between the two ends. The CDR3 DNA is TGTGCCAGCAGCTTGGGGGTACAAACAGGTACCTACGAGCAGTACTTC. This translates into CASSLGVQTGTYEQYF.

The CDR3 nucleotides read TGTGCCAGCAGCTTAGGAGAGGGACAGGGCGGCTACACCTTC. Protein sequence: CASSLGEGQGGYTF. The rearrangement uses TRBV11-3 and TRBJ1-2, with 9 positions matching TRBD1. This CDR3 contains 14 residues. Trimming removed 1 base from V and 8 bases from J; junction bases left unmatched: 5. The germline CDR1 and CDR2 sequences are SGHNT and YENEEA.

The V and J genes are TRBV7-2 and TRBJ1-6; D ambiguous. V dropped 3 bases and J dropped 4 bases, with 13 bases sitting between them. This CDR3 spans 16 amino acids. Per the germline V gene, CDR1 is SGHTA and CDR2 is FQGNSA. CDR3 DNA: TGTGCCAGCAGCTTTTCACCCTCCGCATATAATTCACCCCTCCACTTT. Translation: CASSFSPSAYNSPLHF.

The chain recombines TRBV12-5 with TRBJ2-7, with 7 bases matching TRBD2. The CDR3 runs 14 residues. V lost 6 bases and J lost 3; bases outside the gene matches: 8. Germline V lookup: CDR1 LGHNT, CDR2 FRNRAP. CDR3 DNA sequence: TGTGCTAGTGGGCCTGGGGAGGGGCACTACGAGCAGTACTTC. This sequence encodes CASGPGEGHYEQYF.

The CDR3 nucleotides are TGTGCCAGCAGTTTCGGTCATAGCAATCAGCCCCAGCATTTT. As protein: CASSFGHSNQPQHF. This chain uses TRBV7-9 with TRBJ1-5; the D is unclear. V was clipped by 6 bases and J by 0 bases, with 9 bases between them. Germline V gives CDR1 SEHNR, CDR2 FQNEAQ (reference sequence). The CDR3 is 14 amino acids. Full variable domain (missing parts from reference TRBV7-9 and TRBJ1-5): DTGVSQNPRHKITKRGQNVTFRCDPISEHNRLYWYRQTLGQGPEFLTYFQNEAQLEKSRLLSDRFSAERPKGSFSTLEIQRTEQGDSAMYLCASSFGHSNQPQHFGDGTRLSIL.

V and J are TRBV30 and TRBJ2-6; perhaps D is TRBD1 or TRBD2 (5 bases each). Germline V gives CDR1 GTSNPN, CDR2 SVGIG (reference sequence). Trimming removed 4 bases at V and 5 bases at J, with 9 bases between. The CDR3 covers 13 residues. This chain's CDR3 is CAWTWGRANVLTF. CDR3 DNA: TGTGCCTGGACATGGGGACGGGCCAACGTCCTGACTTTC.

Only one count was recorded for this clone. The V call is TRBV11-3, the J call TRBJ2-4; no definite D call. The V gene's germline CDR1 is SGHNT and CDR2 YENEEA. CDR3 length: 14 amino acids. Trimming left V 4 bases short and J 0 bases short, with 7 bases between. The CDR3 region has the DNA TGTGCCAGCAGCTATGGACGAGCCAAAAACATTCAGTACTTC. The encoded protein is CASSYGRAKNIQYF.

The chain uses TRBV10-3 and TRBJ2-4; the match to TRBD2 covers 12 bases. Germline trimming cut 3 bases from V and 9 bases from J; bases unmatched to any gene: 9. There are 16 residues in the CDR3. Germline CDR1 reads ENHRY; CDR2 reads SYGVKD. CDR3 in DNA: TGTGCCATCAGTGATCTAGCGGGGGGGCAAGAAGGCATTCAGTACTTC. It specifies CAISDLAGGQEGIQYF.

The rearrangement links TRBV6-5 to TRBJ2-1; possible D gene TRBD2, 6 bases. The CDR3 covers 16 residues. Per germline, CDR1 MNHEY and CDR2 SVGAGI. Trimming removed 0 bases from V and 6 bases from J, with 15 bases in between. CDR3 DNA: TGTGCCAGCAGTTACTCGCGGGGCAGGGACCGCAATGAGCAGTTCTTC. Translation gives CASSYSRGRDRNEQFF.

The chain couples TRBV14 to TRBJ1-1, with 7 bases lining up with TRBD1. V was clipped by 0 bases and J by 11 bases; unmatched bases: 9. CDR1 and CDR2 from the germline V gene are SGHDN and FVKESK. The CDR3 is 14 amino acids. The CDR3 bases are TGTGCCAGCAGCCAAGATACAGGGGTAATGAGGGCTTTCTTT. Protein product: CASSQDTGVMRAFF. The full variable domain, its missing parts supplied by reference TRBV14 and TRBJ1-1, is EAGVTQFPSHSVIEKGQTVTLRCDPISGHDNLYWYRRVMGKEIKFLLHFVKESKQDESGMPNNRFLAERTGGTYSTLKVQPAELEDSGVYFCASSQDTGVMRAFFGQGTRLTVV.

This rearrangement joins TRBV2 to TRBJ1-6, with 7 bases matching TRBD1. The CDR3 runs 15 residues. The germline gives CDR1 SNHLY, CDR2 FYNNEI. After removal of 4 bases from V and 6 bases from J, the junction contained 6 bases not matched to a gene. The CDR3 protein is CASSGLGTVNSPLHF. Here the CDR3 DNA reads TGTGCCAGCAGTGGGCTTGGGACAGTTAATTCACCCCTCCACTTT.

The chain uses TRBV2 and TRBJ1-1; D remains ambiguous. The germline CDR1 and CDR2 sequences are SNHLY and FYNNEI. This CDR3 region has 13 residues. The V end lost 9 bases, the J end lost 3 bases, and 14 bases lay between the germline ends. CDR3 DNA: TGTGCCAGGGTAGAGATTGGTCACACTGAAGCTTTCTTT. This encodes CARVEIGHTEAFF.

As for this clone: The junction differs from germline at one of its ends, possibly a read error. The genes are TRBV5-5 and TRBJ2-5; TRBD1 is a possible D gene (6 bases). Germline lookup yields CDR1 SGHKS and CDR2 YYEKEE (reference sequence). This CDR3 is 13 amino acids long. The CDR3 protein is CASILGARETQYF. CDR3 in DNA: TGTGCCAGCATCTTGGGGGCCCGGGAGACCCAGTACTTC.

The genes are TRBV5-4 and TRBJ1-5; D remains ambiguous. The CDR3 extends over 14 amino acids. With 3 bases removed from V and 5 bases from J, the gap between germline ends came to 12 bases. Germline loops: CDR1 SGHNT, CDR2 YYREEE (reference sequence). The CDR3 sequence: CASSSGKDDQPQHF. The CDR3 bases are TGTGCCAGCAGCTCCGGGAAGGATGATCAGCCCCAGCATTTT.

Points on this clone: Other nucleotide sequences in the sample specify the same CDR3. The rearrangement links TRBV19 to TRBJ1-2; D remains ambiguous. The ends were cut back, 0 bases at V and 8 bases at J, with 7 bases in the middle. CDR1 and CDR2 (germline): LNHDA, SQIVND (reference sequence). CDR3 size: 12 residues. The CDR3 DNA is TGTGCCAGTAGTATAGAAGGGCGAGGCTACACCTTC. The encoded protein is CASSIEGRGYTF.